This T cell receptor beta chain was sequenced for a study of immune cell composition in non-small cell lung cancer. Findings and caveats of the study: TIL tumour reactivity correlated with maximal tumour-associated clone frequency in adenocarcinoma. No significant correlation existed between pack-years smoked and tumour clonality. Tumour-associated clones >0.5% occurred in approximately 31% of adenocarcinomas, less than 80% of squamous.

Trimming cost V 7 bases and J 2 bases; bases outside gene matches: 16. CDR3 length: 17 residues. Germline V gene lookup returns CDR1 SGHDN and CDR2 FVKESK. Genomic DNA came from frozen unsorted single-cell suspensions. Remarks on this clone: Its matching antigen is unknown.

The table came from immunoSEQ multiplex PCR; TCRdb's copy has only in-frame clones and leaves some out. The data contain about 14,000 clones, roughly 80% of them seen just once; the ten biggest clones take up roughly 11%. Source material: lung tumor tissue. This clonotype was obtained from a human donor with non-small cell lung cancer. This chain uses TRBV14 with TRBJ2-7, with 8 bases aligning to TRBD1. The DNA for the CDR3 is TGTGCCAGCATCAAAGACCTTCCCGGGACAGGAACCTACGAGCAGTACTTC. Amino acid sequence: CASIKDLPGTGTYEQYF.